Shown below are 29 T cell receptor beta chains from a single sample sequenced in a study of T cell responses to AZD1222 COVID-19 vaccine. The repertoire was sequenced with immunoSEQ multiplex PCR; TCRdb's copy has only in-frame clones and lacks some. The data hold roughly 100,000 clones, with about 93% observed a single time. The starting material was peripheral blood, obtained on day 0 of AZD1222 vaccination. All receptors come from an adult in good health.

This chain links TRBV27 with TRBJ1-6, with 7 bases matching TRBD1. The V gene end was trimmed by 0 bases and the J gene end by 9 bases; junction bases not matched to a gene: 5. Germline V gene lookup returns CDR1 MNHEY and CDR2 SMNVEV (reference sequence). The CDR3 sequence is 15 residues long. CDR3 nucleotides: TGTGCCAGCAGTTTATCGGACAGGATAGGTTCACCCCTCCACTTT. This codes for CASSLSDRIGSPLHF.

V gene TRBV6-2 or TRBV6-3 combines with J gene TRBJ1-3; TRBD1 might be the D (5 bases). The CDR3 is 14 amino acids. V was clipped by 6 bases and J by 0 bases, with 9 bases between them. CDR1 and CDR2 (germline): MNHEY, SVGEGT. This chain's CDR3 is CASSKTDSGNTIYF. In DNA, the CDR3 is TGTGCCAGCAGCAAGACAGACTCTGGAAACACCATATATTTT.

The chain is built from TRBV7-3 and TRBJ2-3; D is perhaps TRBD2 (5 bases). Trimming shortened V by 4 bases and J by 0 bases, and 26 bases separated the two germline ends. CDR3 length: 20 amino acids. Germline lookup yields CDR1 SGHTA and CDR2 FQGTGA. CDR3 DNA: TGTGCCAGCAGCTCCGCTCCTTGGGAAGCGGCGCCTACTAGCACAGATACGCAGTATTTT. Encoded protein: CASSSAPWEAAPTSTDTQYF.

As to this clone: Other DNA sequences in this specimen translate into the identical CDR3. V gene TRBV18 combines with J gene TRBJ1-1, with no clear D. Germline V gene data show CDR1 as KGHSH and CDR2 as LQKENI. The V and J ends lost 2 bases and 0 bases respectively, with 4 bases between them. The CDR3 runs to 13 residues. The CDR3 loop reads CASSPTVNTEAFF. In DNA, the CDR3 is TGTGCCAGCTCACCAACGGTGAACACTGAAGCTTTCTTT.

The chain carries TRBV28 and TRBJ1-5; TRBD1 might be the D (6 bases). V was trimmed by 6 bases and J by 10 bases, leaving 19 bases between them. CDR1 and CDR2 from the germline V gene are MDHEN and SYDVKM. The CDR3 loop spans 14 amino acids. CDR3 nucleotide sequence: TGTGCCAGCAGACTGTGGGGGCCCGCCAGACCCCAGCATTTT. Translation gives CASRLWGPARPQHF.

The V gene is TRBV5-8, the J gene TRBJ1-1; D uncertain. The CDR3 totals 12 residues. The V gene lost 1 base and the J gene lost 5 bases, with 6 bases spanning the gap. Germline V CDR1 and CDR2: SGHTS, YDEGEE. The chain's CDR3 is CASSLRGTEAFF. In nucleotides, the CDR3 is TGTGCCAGCAGCTTGCGGGGAACTGAAGCTTTCTTT.

The chain couples TRBV12-3 or TRBV12-4 to TRBJ1-2, with D unclear. Trimming stripped 8 bases from V and 4 bases from J, with 11 bases between. This CDR3 comprises 12 residues. The CDR3 loop is CASGQVAYGYTF. CDR3 in DNA: TGTGCCAGCGGCCAGGTGGCCTATGGCTACACCTTC.

This chain uses TRBV11-2 with TRBJ2-3; D not certain. The CDR3 is made up of 15 amino acids. Trimming removed 0 bases from V and 3 bases from J, with 10 bases in between. CDR1 SGHAT and CDR2 FQNNGV come from the germline V gene. This chain's CDR3 is CASSLDATGTDTQYF. CDR3 in DNA: TGTGCCAGCAGCTTAGATGCAACCGGAACAGATACGCAGTATTTT. Full variable domain (missing parts from reference TRBV11-2 and TRBJ2-3): EAGVAQSPRYKIIEKRQSVAFWCNPISGHATLYWYQQILGQGPKLLIQFQNNGVVDDSQLPKDRFSAERLKGVDSTLKIQPAKLEDSAVYLCASSLDATGTDTQYFGPGTRLTVL.

The rearrangement uses TRBV7-9 and TRBJ2-7; unclear D gene. The CDR3 sequence is 12 residues long. The germline V gene has CDR1 SEHNR and CDR2 FQNEAQ (reference sequence). V was shortened by 4 bases and J by 3 bases, with 7 bases between the two germline ends. CDR3 amino acids: CASSSGDYEQYF. The CDR3 DNA reads as TGTGCCAGCAGCTCTGGAGACTACGAGCAGTACTTC. Variable domain in full (rest from reference TRBV7-9 and TRBJ2-7): DTGVSQNPRHKITKRGQNVTFRCDPISEHNRLYWYRQTLGQGPEFLTYFQNEAQLEKSRLLSDRFSAERPKGSFSTLEIQRTEQGDSAMYLCASSSGDYEQYFGPGTRLTVT.

The table lists this clone with a count of one. The chain couples TRBV6-2 or TRBV6-3 to TRBJ1-4, with a tentative D call TRBD1 (5 bases). Per the germline V gene, CDR1 is MNHEY and CDR2 is SVGEGT. V was pared by 6 bases and J by 5 bases, with 16 bases between. CDR3 size: 15 residues. CDR3 amino acids: CASSQVRGLNEKLFF. The CDR3 DNA follows: TGTGCCAGCAGCCAAGTGCGGGGACTAAATGAAAAACTGTTTTTT.

Here the CDR3 reads CASSHQREVGEQYF. CDR3 in DNA: TGTGCCAGCAGCCACCAACGAGAGGTTGGCGAGCAGTACTTC. This chain uses TRBV28 with TRBJ2-7, with D unclear. In germline, CDR1 is MDHEN, CDR2 SYDVKM. The V gene lost 6 bases and the J gene lost 6 bases, with 18 bases spanning the gap. There are 14 residues in the CDR3.

In nucleotides, the CDR3 is TGTGCCAGCAGTTCAGTGGCCGGCTTGAGCGGTGAGCAGTTCTTC. Encoded protein: CASSSVAGLSGEQFF. The V gene is TRBV28, the J gene TRBJ2-1; the D gene is possibly TRBD2 (5 bases). The V gene's germline CDR1 is MDHEN and CDR2 SYDVKM. CDR3 length: 15 amino acids. V lost 4 bases and J lost 9, with 19 bases in between.

Comment on this clone: A much larger clone lies a single base off, so this may be a read error. The CDR3 sequence: CASRTGSYGYTF. The CDR3, as DNA: TGTGCCAGCAGAACCGGCAGCTATGGCTACACCTTC. The gene calls are TRBV27 and TRBJ1-2; D uncertain. Per germline, CDR1 MNHEY and CDR2 SMNVEV (reference sequence). The CDR3 is 12 amino acids. Trimming shortened V by 6 bases and J by 4 bases, and 9 bases separated the two germline ends.

The chain employs TRBV28 and TRBJ1-5, with unresolved D. There are 12 residues in the CDR3. Deletions cut 5 bases from V and 7 bases from J, with 9 bases between. Germline V gene data show CDR1 as MDHEN and CDR2 as SYDVKM. In nucleotides, the CDR3 is TGTGCCAGCAGTAGGACGTACCAGCCCCAGCATTTT. It yields the protein CASSRTYQPQHF.

This clone showed up just once. The V call is TRBV6-2 or TRBV6-3, the J call TRBJ2-4; maybe TRBD1 (5 bases). Germline assignment: CDR1 MNHEY and CDR2 SVGEGT. CDR3 size: 16 residues. The V end was cut by 6 bases, the J end by 0 bases, with 15 bases between. CDR3 region: CASSHRRATAKNIQYF. The CDR3 nucleotides read TGTGCCAGCAGCCACCGCAGGGCGACAGCCAAAAACATTCAGTACTTC.

This chain connects TRBV19 to TRBJ1-1; D not certain. Germline V gene sequence: CDR1 LNHDA, CDR2 SQIVND (reference sequence). The CDR3 has 15 residues. The V gene lost 3 bases and the J gene lost 2 bases, with 13 bases spanning the gap. CDR3 in DNA: TGTGCCAGTAGTATCGGAGTAACTCTCAACACTGAAGCTTTCTTT. Its translation: CASSIGVTLNTEAFF.

The V call is TRBV19, the J call TRBJ2-2, with D perhaps matching TRBD1 (6 bases). The V and J ends lost 10 bases and 10 bases respectively, with 22 bases between them. This CDR3 is 14 amino acids long. The germline gives CDR1 LNHDA, CDR2 SQIVND (reference sequence). CDR3 protein: CATRREHQGSELFF. The DNA for the CDR3 is TGTGCCACACGACGCGAACATCAGGGGTCGGAGCTGTTTTTT.

V gene TRBV7-2 combines with J gene TRBJ2-7; D remains ambiguous. The CDR3 has 15 amino acids. Germline-derived CDR1 and CDR2 are SGHTA and FQGNSA. With 1 base removed from V and 2 bases from J, the gap between germline ends came to 12 bases. CDR3 region: CASSLEVALAYEQYF. The DNA of the CDR3 is TGTGCCAGCAGCTTAGAAGTAGCCCTCGCCTACGAGCAGTACTTC.

The rearrangement links TRBV2 to TRBJ2-7; tentative D call: TRBD1 (5 bases). Germline CDR1 reads SNHLY; CDR2 reads FYNNEI. This CDR3 is 12 amino acids long. Trimming stripped 6 bases from V and 6 bases from J, with 12 bases between. The CDR3 sequence: CASRTVPAEQYF. DNA of the CDR3: TGTGCCAGCAGGACAGTACCCGCCGAGCAGTACTTC.

The chain employs TRBV10-3 and TRBJ2-1, with D possibly being TRBD1 (7 bases). Germline V gene lookup returns CDR1 ENHRY and CDR2 SYGVKD. Deletions cut 2 bases from V and 9 bases from J, with 17 bases between. The CDR3 loop spans 15 amino acids. CDR3 amino acids: CAISEAGGTSSEQFF. In DNA form, the CDR3 reads TGTGCCATCAGTGAGGCAGGGGGGACGAGCAGTGAGCAGTTCTTC.

The chain uses TRBV7-2 and TRBJ1-6; D gene ambiguous. V lost 0 bases and J lost 7, with 13 bases in between. The germline V gene has CDR1 SGHTA and CDR2 FQGNSA. The CDR3 extends over 16 amino acids. The CDR3 DNA reads TGTGCCAGCAGCTTAGCCCCAGCGACGGCGAATTCACCCCTCCACTTT. Its protein product is CASSLAPATANSPLHF.

The V gene is TRBV5-1, the J gene TRBJ1-4; D unresolved. The CDR3 consists of 15 residues. Germline V gene sequence: CDR1 SGHRS, CDR2 YFSETQ. V dropped 4 bases and J dropped 2 bases, with 12 bases sitting between them. As DNA, the CDR3 is TGCGCCAGCAGCCCCGGTTTGGTGACTAATGAAAAACTGTTTTTT. Translating it yields CASSPGLVTNEKLFF. Looking up the rest from reference TRBV5-1 and TRBJ1-4 gives the full variable domain: KAGVTQTPRYLIKTRGQQVTLSCSPISGHRSVSWYQQTPGQGLQFLFEYFSETQRNKGNFPGRFSGRQFSNSRSEMNVSTLELGDSALYLCASSPGLVTNEKLFFGSGTQLSVL.

This sequence joins TRBV6-5 and TRBJ1-4; a weak D match, TRBD1 (5 bases). Per the germline V gene, CDR1 is MNHEY and CDR2 is SVGAGI. The CDR3 consists of 15 residues. V lost 0 bases, J lost 7 bases, and 12 bases lay in between. CDR3 sequence (DNA): TGTGCCAGCAGTTACTCGAGGGGCTGGAGTGAAAAACTGTTTTTT. Amino acid sequence: CASSYSRGWSEKLFF.

The chain combines TRBV19 with TRBJ1-5; D ambiguous. From germline, CDR1 is LNHDA and CDR2 SQIVND (reference sequence). V was cut by 7 bases and J by 4 bases, with 11 bases left in between. There are 13 residues in the CDR3. CDR3 loop: CASTPGRNQPQHF. In nucleotides, the CDR3 is TGTGCCAGTACCCCAGGACGGAATCAGCCCCAGCATTTT.

This rearrangement joins TRBV28 to TRBJ1-5; D gene uncertain. V was shortened by 5 bases and J by 6 bases, with 11 bases between the two germline ends. The CDR3 has 13 residues. Germline V gene lookup returns CDR1 MDHEN and CDR2 SYDVKM. The CDR3 DNA sequence: TGTGCCAGCAGTACCCCCTCGCCTCAGCCCCAGCATTTT. It encodes CASSTPSPQPQHF.

This clone was counted a single time. The CDR3: CASSLSRGGEAFF. The DNA for the CDR3 is TGTGCCAGCAGTTTATCACGGGGGGGCGAAGCTTTCTTT. This rearrangement joins TRBV27 to TRBJ1-1; D is perhaps TRBD1 (6 bases). The V and J ends lost 0 bases and 8 bases respectively, with 10 bases between them. CDR1 is MNHEY and CDR2 is SMNVEV in the germline V gene (reference sequence). CDR3 length equals 13 residues.

This chain uses TRBV19 with TRBJ1-1; the D is unclear. Germline V CDR1 and CDR2: LNHDA, SQIVND (reference sequence). V was trimmed by 6 bases and J by 5 bases, leaving 16 bases between them. The CDR3 runs to 14 residues. The CDR3 is CASSLDPWRTEAFF. The CDR3 DNA reads as TGTGCCAGTAGCCTCGACCCCTGGAGGACTGAAGCTTTCTTT.

CDR3 bases: TGTGCCAGCAGTGAAGCGAGTGAAGCTTTCTTT. Encoded protein: CASSEASEAFF. V usage is TRBV6-1 and J usage is TRBJ1-1; no clear D gene. Germline V gives CDR1 MNHNS, CDR2 SASEGT. This CDR3 region has 11 residues. Trimming removed 0 bases from V and 7 bases from J, with 3 bases in between.

The chain couples TRBV19 to TRBJ2-1; maybe TRBD2 (5 bases). Between the trimmed V and J ends, which lost 11 bases and 4 bases, there was a span of 9 bases. This CDR3 contains 11 residues. Germline loops: CDR1 LNHDA, CDR2 SQIVND (reference sequence). The CDR3 DNA reads as TGTGCCGTAAGGACTTACAATGAGCAGTTCTTC. Encoded protein: CAVRTYNEQFF.